The source of this T cell receptor beta chain is a study of T cell responses to AZD1222 COVID-19 vaccine. About the study: Pooling covered second doses at about 4 or about 12 weeks.

Study observations and caveats: Baseline serostatus was positive in only six AZD1222 recipients. Spike was spanned by vaccine-associated CD4 TCRs, with dominance at 160-218 and 743-854. In a largely white British group with more females than males, clonal diversity was possibly underestimated.

Assay: immunoSEQ multiplex PCR; the TCRdb copy retains only in-frame clones and omits some. The data hold some 100,000 clones, with 88% observed a single time. Germline assignment: CDR1 SNHLY and CDR2 FYNNEI. V lost 4 bases and J 6 bases, leaving 4 bases between the germline ends. The CDR3 sequence is 12 residues long. This clone was detected a few times. The target antigen is unknown. The sample in question was peripheral blood, obtained on day 0 of AZD1222 vaccination. The V gene is TRBV2, the J gene TRBJ1-6, with D uncertain. The sequence came from an adult in good health. The CDR3, as DNA: TGTGCCAGCAGTGTTGTTAATTCACCCCTCCACTTT. Its translation: CASSVVNSPLHF.